The 9 T cell receptor beta chains listed next were all sequenced from one sample in a study of long-term antiretroviral therapy in people with HIV. With survey level as its setting, the immunoSEQ assay was v3.0. TCRdb's copy holds only in-frame clones and misses some; the assay was immunoSEQ multiplex PCR. The sample has more than 11,000 clones, more than 75% seen once. The sample here was unsorted PBMCs, taken 3.1 years after starting antiretroviral therapy. Receptors were obtained from a man aged 40-49 years with HIV.

The CDR3 DNA sequence: TGTGCCAGCAGTTTAGGGGGCGGGAATGGCTACACCTTC. The encoded protein is CASSLGGGNGYTF. The chain joins TRBV27 to TRBJ1-2; D is possibly TRBD1 (6 bases). The CDR3 consists of 13 residues. Germline V CDR1 and CDR2: MNHEY, SMNVEV (reference sequence). V gave up 2 bases and J gave up 6 bases, with 10 bases separating them.

The chain combines TRBV7-9 with TRBJ1-2; D is undetermined. This CDR3 spans 13 amino acids. Trimming pared 3 bases from V and 4 bases from J, leaving 9 bases between. Germline CDR1 is SEHNR and CDR2 is FQNEAQ (reference sequence). The CDR3 protein is CASSFEFTYGYTF. CDR3 nucleotide sequence: TGTGCCAGCAGCTTCGAATTCACCTATGGCTACACCTTC.

This clone was found a few times. This chain links TRBV30 with TRBJ1-3, with 8 bases that match TRBD1. The CDR3 consists of 15 residues. V trimming: 4 bases; J trimming: 0 bases; junction bases outside the gene matches: 5. Germline CDR1 GTSNPN, CDR2 SVGIG (reference sequence). CDR3 in DNA: TGTGCCTGGAAGCCAGGGGGCATCTCTGGAAACACCATATATTTT. Encoded protein: CAWKPGGISGNTIYF.

The chain combines TRBV5-4 with TRBJ2-2, with 7 bases aligning to TRBD2. V lost 7 bases, J lost 5 bases, and 14 bases stayed unmatched. Germline-derived CDR1 and CDR2 are SGHNT and YYREEE (reference sequence). The CDR3 runs 16 residues. DNA of the CDR3: TGTGCCAGCGGGGGGGTCGGACGAGGTGTGACCGGGGAGCTGTTTTTT. It encodes CASGGVGRGVTGELFF.

The chain recombines TRBV18 with TRBJ2-1; D gene uncertain. The CDR3 has 16 amino acids. The V gene's germline CDR1 is KGHSH and CDR2 LQKENI. The V end was cut by 2 bases, the J end by 3 bases, with 14 bases between. The CDR3 sequence: CASSPVRQTGYNEQFF. DNA for the CDR3: TGTGCCAGCTCACCAGTCCGGCAGACCGGCTACAATGAGCAGTTCTTC.

This clone turned up a few times. This chain uses TRBV6-5 with TRBJ1-5, with D unclear. Trimming stripped 5 bases from V and 9 bases from J, with 11 bases between. The CDR3 contains 12 residues. Germline CDR1 MNHEY, CDR2 SVGAGI. The DNA for the CDR3 is TGTGCCAGCAGTACGCGTCTTGGGCCCCAGCATTTT. Translation: CASSTRLGPQHF.

The genes are TRBV2 and TRBJ2-7, with D unresolved. The germline V gene encodes CDR1 SNHLY and CDR2 FYNNEI. Trimming pared 1 base from V and 1 base from J, leaving 5 bases between. This CDR3 region has 13 residues. In nucleotides, the CDR3 is TGTGCCAGCAGTGAAGGGGTGTCCTACGAGCAGTACTTC. It is translated as CASSEGVSYEQYF.

This clone was seen a handful of times. V and J are TRBV27 and TRBJ1-4; TRBD1 is a possible D gene (5 bases). The CDR3 has 14 residues. V lost 8 bases, J lost 4 bases, and 14 bases lay in between. Germline CDR1 reads MNHEY; CDR2 reads SMNVEV (reference sequence). DNA of the CDR3: TGTGCCAGCGGACACACGGGGAATAATGAAAAACTGTTTTTT. Translation: CASGHTGNNEKLFF.

This clone was detected a few times. V is TRBV7-3 and J is TRBJ1-1; the match to TRBD1 covers 10 bases. Unmatched junction bases numbered 4, after V lost 4 bases and J lost 5 bases. The CDR3 is 14 residues long. In germline, CDR1 is SGHTA, CDR2 FQGTGA. This CDR3 is CASSSRQGATEAFF. In DNA, the CDR3 is TGTGCCAGCAGCTCCCGACAGGGGGCAACTGAAGCTTTCTTT.